The 4 T cell receptor beta chains below were found in one sample sequenced in a study of human T cells and chemical hapten exposure. The time point is: healthy volunteer bleed at 6 weeks. Total RNA came from unfractionated whole blood. TCRdb used MiXCR to reprocess the RACE reads, holding one entry per CDR3 protein. The profile shows 60,000 to 80,000 distinct CDR3 sequences, around 6.5% of them singletons. Input material: whole blood. These receptors all come from a female donor in good health. Some clones in this sample may be carry-over from other donors' samples.

At least ten counts were recorded for this clonotype. CDR3 loop: CSVDANRENEQFF. CDR3 nucleotide sequence: TGCAGCGTCGACGCCAACAGGGAGAATGAGCAGTTCTTC. V usage is TRBV29-1 and J usage is TRBJ2-1; the D gene is possibly TRBD1 (6 bases). With 6 bases removed from V and 7 bases from J, the gap between germline ends came to 16 bases. Germline V lookup: CDR1 SQVTM, CDR2 ANQGSEA. The CDR3 sequence is 13 residues long.

This clonotype was recorded many times. The rearrangement links TRBV10-3 to TRBJ2-2; 10 bases line up with TRBD2. CDR1 and CDR2 (germline): ENHRY, SYGVKD. The CDR3 has 16 residues. Trimming cost V 10 bases and J 2 bases; bases outside gene matches: 10. The DNA of the CDR3 is TGTGCCACCACTCATGGACTAGCGGTAAACACCGGGGAGCTGTTTTTT. Protein: CATTHGLAVNTGELFF.

This clonotype was seen a handful of times. V and J are TRBV11-2 and TRBJ2-5, with TRBD2 matching 11 bases. Unmatched junction bases numbered 3, after V lost 5 bases and J lost 1 base. Germline V gene sequence: CDR1 SGHAT, CDR2 FQNNGV. The CDR3 runs to 15 residues. DNA of the CDR3: TGTGCCAGCAGCCGACTAGCGGGGTCCCAAGAGACCCAGTACTTC. Amino acid sequence: CASSRLAGSQETQYF. Full variable domain (remainder filled in from reference TRBV11-2 and TRBJ2-5): EAGVAQSPRYKIIEKRQSVAFWCNPISGHATLYWYQQILGQGPKLLIQFQNNGVVDDSQLPKDRFSAERLKGVDSTLKIQPAKLEDSAVYLCASSRLAGSQETQYFGPGTRLLVL.

This clonotype was counted ten times or more. The chain is built from TRBV2 and TRBJ2-3; D might be TRBD1 or TRBD2, each matching 5 bases. Germline lookup yields CDR1 SNHLY and CDR2 FYNNEI. This CDR3 contains 13 residues. The ends were cut back, 7 bases at V and 2 bases at J, with 10 bases in the middle. Written as DNA, the CDR3 is TGTGCCAGCACCTGGGGGTTCACAGATACGCAGTATTTT. Translated, it gives CASTWGFTDTQYF.